This T cell receptor beta chain was retrieved from a study of blood T cell repertoires in COVID-19. Study details: PBMCs, B-cell-depleted T cells, or T cells were the source of the cDNA or gDNA that made up the material.

In the authors' methods: How many nucleated cells were present was estimated from reference gene primer amplification. The protocol was immunoSEQ multiplex PCR, while the TCRdb copy is restricted to in-frame clones and leaves out a portion. The DNA was the basis for D and trimming; V, J and clone size are from that table. The repertoire holds around 400,000 clones, roughly four fifths seen once, with approximately 5% in the top ten. Two negative PCRs, clearance, or symptom resolution characterized the recovered Cohort 3 donors. Looked up from germline, CDR1 is LGHNA and CDR2 is YSLEER. This CDR3 is 19 amino acids long. Unmatched junction bases numbered 12, after V lost 1 base and J lost 2 bases.

The V gene is TRBV4-3, the J gene TRBJ2-3; 10 bases align to TRBD2. The sequencing input was PBMCs or T cells enriched from blood (not recorded which). The source is a woman in her fifties or sixties who had recovered from COVID-19. CDR3: CASSQGAFSGRTSTDTQYF. The CDR3 DNA follows: TGCGCCAGCAGCCAAGGAGCTTTTAGCGGGAGGACCTCCACAGATACGCAGTATTTT.